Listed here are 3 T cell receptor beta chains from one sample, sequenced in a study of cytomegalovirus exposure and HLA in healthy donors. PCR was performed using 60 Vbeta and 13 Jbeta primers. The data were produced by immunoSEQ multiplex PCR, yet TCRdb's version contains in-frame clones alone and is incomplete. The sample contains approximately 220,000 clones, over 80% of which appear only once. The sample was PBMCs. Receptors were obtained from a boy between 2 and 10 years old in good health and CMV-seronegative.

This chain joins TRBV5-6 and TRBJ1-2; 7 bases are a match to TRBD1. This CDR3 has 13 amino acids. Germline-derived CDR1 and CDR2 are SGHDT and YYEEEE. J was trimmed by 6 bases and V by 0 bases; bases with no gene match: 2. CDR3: CASSLGGTDGYTF. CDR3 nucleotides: TGTGCCAGCAGCTTGGGGGGGACAGATGGCTACACCTTC. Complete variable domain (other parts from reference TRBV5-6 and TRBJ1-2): DAGVTQSPTHLIKTRGQQVTLRCSPKSGHDTVSWYQQALGQGPQFIFQYYEEEERQRGNFPDRFSGHQFPNYSSELNVNALLLGDSALYLCASSLGGTDGYTFGSGTRLTVV.

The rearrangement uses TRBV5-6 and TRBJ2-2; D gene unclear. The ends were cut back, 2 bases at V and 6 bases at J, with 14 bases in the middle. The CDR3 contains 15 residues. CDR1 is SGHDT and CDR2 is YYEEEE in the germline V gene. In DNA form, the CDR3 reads TGTGCCAGCAGCTTCCGAGTGGTCCCTTCCGGGGAGCTGTTTTTT. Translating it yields CASSFRVVPSGELFF.

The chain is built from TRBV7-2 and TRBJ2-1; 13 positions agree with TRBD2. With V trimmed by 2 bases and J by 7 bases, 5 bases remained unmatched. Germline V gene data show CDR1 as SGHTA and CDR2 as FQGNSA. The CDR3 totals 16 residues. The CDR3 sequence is CASSLMGLAGWNEQFF. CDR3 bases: TGTGCCAGCAGCTTAATGGGACTAGCGGGGTGGAATGAGCAGTTCTTC.